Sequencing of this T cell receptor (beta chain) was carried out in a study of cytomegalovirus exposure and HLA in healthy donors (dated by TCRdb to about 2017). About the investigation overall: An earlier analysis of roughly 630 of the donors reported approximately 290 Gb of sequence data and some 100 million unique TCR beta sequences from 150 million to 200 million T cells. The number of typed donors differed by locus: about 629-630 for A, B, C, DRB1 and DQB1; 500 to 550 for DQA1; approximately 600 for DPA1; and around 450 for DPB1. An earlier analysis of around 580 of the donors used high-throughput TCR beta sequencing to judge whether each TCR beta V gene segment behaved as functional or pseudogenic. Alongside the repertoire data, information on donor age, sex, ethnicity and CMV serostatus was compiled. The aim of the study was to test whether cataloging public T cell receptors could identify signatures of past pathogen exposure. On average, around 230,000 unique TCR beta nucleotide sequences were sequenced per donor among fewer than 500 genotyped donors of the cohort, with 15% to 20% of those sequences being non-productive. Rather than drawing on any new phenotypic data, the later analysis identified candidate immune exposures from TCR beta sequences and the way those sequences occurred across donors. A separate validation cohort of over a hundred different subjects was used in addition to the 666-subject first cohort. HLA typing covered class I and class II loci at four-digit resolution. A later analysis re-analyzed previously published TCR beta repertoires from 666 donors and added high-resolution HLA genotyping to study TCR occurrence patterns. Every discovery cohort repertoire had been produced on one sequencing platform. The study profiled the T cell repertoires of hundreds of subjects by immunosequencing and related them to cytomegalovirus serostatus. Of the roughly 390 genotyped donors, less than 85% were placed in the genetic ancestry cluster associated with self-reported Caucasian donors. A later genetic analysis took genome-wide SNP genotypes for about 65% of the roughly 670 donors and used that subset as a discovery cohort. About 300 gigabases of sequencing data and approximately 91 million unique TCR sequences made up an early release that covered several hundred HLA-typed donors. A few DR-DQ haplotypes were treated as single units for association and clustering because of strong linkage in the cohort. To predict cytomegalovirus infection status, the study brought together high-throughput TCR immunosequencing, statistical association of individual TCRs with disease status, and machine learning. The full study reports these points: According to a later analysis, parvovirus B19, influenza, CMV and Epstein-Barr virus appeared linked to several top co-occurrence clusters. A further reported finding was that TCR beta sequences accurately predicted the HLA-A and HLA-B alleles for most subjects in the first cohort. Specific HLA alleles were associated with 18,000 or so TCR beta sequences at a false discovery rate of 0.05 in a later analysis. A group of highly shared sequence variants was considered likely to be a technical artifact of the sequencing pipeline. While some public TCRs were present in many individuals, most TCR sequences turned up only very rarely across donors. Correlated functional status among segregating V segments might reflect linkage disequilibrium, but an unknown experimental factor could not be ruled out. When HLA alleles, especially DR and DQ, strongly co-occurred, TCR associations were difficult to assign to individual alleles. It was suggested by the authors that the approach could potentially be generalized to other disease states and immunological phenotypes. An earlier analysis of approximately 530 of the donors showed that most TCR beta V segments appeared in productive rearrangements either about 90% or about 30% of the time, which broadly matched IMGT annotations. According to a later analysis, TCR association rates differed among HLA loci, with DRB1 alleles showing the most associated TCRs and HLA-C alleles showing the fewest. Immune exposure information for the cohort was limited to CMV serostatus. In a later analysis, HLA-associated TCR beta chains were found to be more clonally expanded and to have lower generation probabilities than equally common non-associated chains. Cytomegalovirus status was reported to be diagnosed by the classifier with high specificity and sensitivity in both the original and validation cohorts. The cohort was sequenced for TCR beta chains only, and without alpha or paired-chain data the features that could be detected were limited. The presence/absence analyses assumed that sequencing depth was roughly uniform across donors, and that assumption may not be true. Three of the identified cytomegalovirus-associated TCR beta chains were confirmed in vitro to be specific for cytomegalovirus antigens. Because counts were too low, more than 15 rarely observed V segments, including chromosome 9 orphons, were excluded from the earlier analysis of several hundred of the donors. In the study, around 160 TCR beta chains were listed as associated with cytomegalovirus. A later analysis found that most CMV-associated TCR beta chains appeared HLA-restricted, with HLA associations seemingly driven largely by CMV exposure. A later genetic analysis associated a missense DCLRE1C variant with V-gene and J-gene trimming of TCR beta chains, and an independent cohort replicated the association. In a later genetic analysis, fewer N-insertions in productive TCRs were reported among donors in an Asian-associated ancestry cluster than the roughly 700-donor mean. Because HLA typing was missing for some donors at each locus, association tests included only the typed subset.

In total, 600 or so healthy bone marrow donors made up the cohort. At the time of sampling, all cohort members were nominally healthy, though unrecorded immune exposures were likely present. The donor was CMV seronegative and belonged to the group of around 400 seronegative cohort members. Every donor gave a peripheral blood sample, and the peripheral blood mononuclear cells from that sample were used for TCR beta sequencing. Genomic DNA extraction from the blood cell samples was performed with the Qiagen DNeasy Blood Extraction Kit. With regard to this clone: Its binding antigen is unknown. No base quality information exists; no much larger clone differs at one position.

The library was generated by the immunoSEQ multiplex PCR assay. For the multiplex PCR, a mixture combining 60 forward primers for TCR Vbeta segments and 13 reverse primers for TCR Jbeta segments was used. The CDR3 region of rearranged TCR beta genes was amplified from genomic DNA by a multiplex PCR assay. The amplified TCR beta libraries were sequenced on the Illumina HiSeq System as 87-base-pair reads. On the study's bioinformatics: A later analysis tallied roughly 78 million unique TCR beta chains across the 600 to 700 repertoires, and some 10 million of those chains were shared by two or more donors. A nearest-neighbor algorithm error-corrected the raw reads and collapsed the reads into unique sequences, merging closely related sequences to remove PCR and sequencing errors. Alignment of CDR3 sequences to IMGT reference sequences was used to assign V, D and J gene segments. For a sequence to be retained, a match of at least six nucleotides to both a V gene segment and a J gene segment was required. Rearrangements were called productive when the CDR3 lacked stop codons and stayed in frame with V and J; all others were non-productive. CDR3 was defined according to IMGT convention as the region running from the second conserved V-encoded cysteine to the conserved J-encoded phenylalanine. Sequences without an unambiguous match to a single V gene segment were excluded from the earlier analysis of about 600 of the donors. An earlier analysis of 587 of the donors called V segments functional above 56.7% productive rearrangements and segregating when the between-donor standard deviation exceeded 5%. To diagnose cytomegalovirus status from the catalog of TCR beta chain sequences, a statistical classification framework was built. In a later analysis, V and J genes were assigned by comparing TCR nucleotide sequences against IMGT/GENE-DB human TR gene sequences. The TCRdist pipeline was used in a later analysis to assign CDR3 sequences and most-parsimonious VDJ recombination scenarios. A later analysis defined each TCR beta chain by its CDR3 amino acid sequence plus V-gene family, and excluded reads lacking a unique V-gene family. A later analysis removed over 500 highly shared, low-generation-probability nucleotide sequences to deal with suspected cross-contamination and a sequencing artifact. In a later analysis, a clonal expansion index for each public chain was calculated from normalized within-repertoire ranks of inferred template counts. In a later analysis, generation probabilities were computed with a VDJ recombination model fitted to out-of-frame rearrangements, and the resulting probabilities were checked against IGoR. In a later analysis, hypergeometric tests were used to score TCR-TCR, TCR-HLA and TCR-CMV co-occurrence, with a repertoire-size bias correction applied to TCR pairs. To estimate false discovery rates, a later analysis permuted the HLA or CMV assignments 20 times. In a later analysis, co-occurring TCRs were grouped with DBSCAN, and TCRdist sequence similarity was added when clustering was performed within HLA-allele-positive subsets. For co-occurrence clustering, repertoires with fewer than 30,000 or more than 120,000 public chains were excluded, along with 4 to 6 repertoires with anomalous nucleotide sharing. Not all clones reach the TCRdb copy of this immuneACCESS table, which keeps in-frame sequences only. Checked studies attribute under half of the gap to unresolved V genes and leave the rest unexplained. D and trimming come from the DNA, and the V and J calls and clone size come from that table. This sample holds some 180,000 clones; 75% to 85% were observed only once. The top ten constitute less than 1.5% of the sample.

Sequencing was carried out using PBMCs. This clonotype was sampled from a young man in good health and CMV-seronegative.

The nucleotide sequence reads as follows: TGTGCCAGCAGTGCGTCTCCTGGAAACACCATATATTTT. This encodes CASSASPGNTIYF. The rearrangement joined TRBV2 to TRBJ1-3, with the D gene not clear enough to name. V is clipped by 4 bases and J by 2 bases, and the sequence between their germline boundaries is 6 bases long. From cysteine to phenylalanine, the CDR3 is 13 amino acids long. Kept here is only the CDR3 DNA, which spans 39 bases and is read in frame from base 1. The CDR1 and CDR2 encoded by the germline V gene are SNHLY and FYNNEI.